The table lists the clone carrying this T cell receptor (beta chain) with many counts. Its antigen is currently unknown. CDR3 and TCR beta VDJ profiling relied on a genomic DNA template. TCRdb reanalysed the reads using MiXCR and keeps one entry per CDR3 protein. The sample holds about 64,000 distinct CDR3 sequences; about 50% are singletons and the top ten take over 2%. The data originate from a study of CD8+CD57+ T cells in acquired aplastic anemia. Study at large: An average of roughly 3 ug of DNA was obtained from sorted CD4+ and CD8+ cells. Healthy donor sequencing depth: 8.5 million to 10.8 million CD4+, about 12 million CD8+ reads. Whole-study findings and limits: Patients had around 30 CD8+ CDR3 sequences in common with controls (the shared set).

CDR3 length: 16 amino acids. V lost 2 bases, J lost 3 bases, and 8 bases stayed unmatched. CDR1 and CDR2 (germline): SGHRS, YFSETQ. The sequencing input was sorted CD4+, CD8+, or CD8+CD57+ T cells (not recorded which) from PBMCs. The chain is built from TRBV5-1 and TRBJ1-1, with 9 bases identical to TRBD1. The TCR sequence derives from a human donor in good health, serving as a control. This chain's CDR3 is CASSFPGQGSYTEAFF. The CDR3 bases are TGCGCCAGCAGCTTTCCCGGACAGGGGTCTTACACTGAAGCTTTCTTT.